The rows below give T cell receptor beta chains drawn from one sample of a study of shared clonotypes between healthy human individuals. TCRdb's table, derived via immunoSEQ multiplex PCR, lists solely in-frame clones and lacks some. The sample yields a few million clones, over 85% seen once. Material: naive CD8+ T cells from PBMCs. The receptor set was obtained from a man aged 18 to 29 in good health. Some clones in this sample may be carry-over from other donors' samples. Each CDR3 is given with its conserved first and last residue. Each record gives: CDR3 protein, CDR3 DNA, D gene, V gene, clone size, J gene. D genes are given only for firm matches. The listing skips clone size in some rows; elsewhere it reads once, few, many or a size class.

CDR3aa: CASSFPGTEISYERYF
CDR3nt: TGTGCCAGCAGCTTTCCCGGGACGGAGATCTCCTACGAGCGGTACTTC
d_gene: NA
v_gene: TRBV5-6
abundance: once
j_gene: TRBJ2-7

CDR3aa: CASSLDGTPNYEQYF
CDR3nt: TGTGCCAGCAGCTTAGATGGGACTCCGAACTACGAGCAGTACTTC
d_gene: NA
v_gene: TRBV11-2
abundance: NA
j_gene: TRBJ2-7

CDR3aa: CASSEGIDGSYEQYF
CDR3nt: TGTGCCAGCAGTGAAGGTATCGACGGATCCTACGAGCAGTACTTC
d_gene: NA
v_gene: TRBV6-1
abundance: NA
j_gene: TRBJ2-7

CDR3aa: CASRGWTAGNQPQHF
CDR3nt: TGTGCCAGCAGGGGGTGGACAGCCGGCAATCAGCCCCAGCATTTT
d_gene: NA
v_gene: TRBV28
abundance: NA
j_gene: TRBJ1-5

CDR3aa: CASRNFSGSYEQYF
CDR3nt: TGTGCCAGCCGCAATTTTAGCGGGAGTTACGAGCAGTACTTC
d_gene: TRBD2
v_gene: TRBV7-9
abundance: NA
j_gene: TRBJ2-7

CDR3aa: CARVTGWQVSTDTQYF
CDR3nt: TGTGCCAGGGTAACGGGGTGGCAGGTAAGCACAGATACGCAGTATTTT
d_gene: NA
v_gene: TRBV6-7
abundance: NA
j_gene: TRBJ2-3

CDR3aa: CASSLERELSLETQYF
CDR3nt: TGTGCCAGCAGCTTAGAGAGGGAACTCTCCCTAGAGACCCAGTACTTC
d_gene: NA
v_gene: TRBV11-2
abundance: NA
j_gene: TRBJ2-5

CDR3aa: CAISESGYEQYF
CDR3nt: TGTGCCATCAGTGAGTCCGGATACGAGCAGTACTTC
d_gene: NA
v_gene: TRBV10-3
abundance: NA
j_gene: TRBJ2-7

CDR3aa: CASSVQVDTQYF
CDR3nt: TGTGCCAGCAGCGTTCAGGTGGATACGCAGTATTTT
d_gene: NA
v_gene: TRBV5-6
abundance: NA
j_gene: TRBJ2-3

CDR3aa: CASSLPGLAGEETQYF
CDR3nt: TGTGCCAGCAGCTTGCCGGGACTAGCGGGAGAAGAGACCCAGTACTTC
d_gene: TRBD2
v_gene: TRBV7-9
abundance: NA
j_gene: TRBJ2-5

CDR3aa: CASTVSGTGSYEQYF
CDR3nt: TGTGCCAGCACCGTTTCCGGGACAGGGAGCTACGAGCAGTACTTC
d_gene: TRBD1
v_gene: TRBV13
abundance: NA
j_gene: TRBJ2-7

CDR3aa: CASSTGDGYTF
CDR3nt: TGTGCCAGTAGTACAGGGGATGGCTACACCTTC
d_gene: NA
v_gene: TRBV19
abundance: NA
j_gene: TRBJ1-2

CDR3aa: CASSPRVPGELFF
CDR3nt: TGTGCCAGCAGCCCGAGGGTTCCCGGGGAGCTGTTTTTT
d_gene: NA
v_gene: TRBV7-6
abundance: once
j_gene: TRBJ2-2

CDR3aa: CASSSPGQGGSRNQPQHF
CDR3nt: TGTGCCAGCAGCTCCCCGGGACAGGGCGGGTCTAGGAATCAGCCCCAGCATTTT
d_gene: TRBD1
v_gene: TRBV7-9
abundance: NA
j_gene: TRBJ1-5

CDR3aa: CASSEMVGQGWFSNQPQHF
CDR3nt: TGTGCCAGCAGTGAAATGGTGGGACAGGGGTGGTTTAGCAATCAGCCCCAGCATTTT
d_gene: TRBD1
v_gene: TRBV6-1
abundance: NA
j_gene: TRBJ1-5

CDR3aa: CASSQGSGVLSNTEAFF
CDR3nt: TGCGCCAGCAGCCAAGGATCAGGGGTCTTGAGTAACACTGAAGCTTTCTTT
d_gene: NA
v_gene: TRBV4-3
abundance: NA
j_gene: TRBJ1-1

CDR3aa: CASSLGATEAFF
CDR3nt: TGTGCCAGCAGCTTAGGGGCCACTGAAGCTTTCTTT
d_gene: NA
v_gene: TRBV11-3
abundance: NA
j_gene: TRBJ1-1

CDR3aa: CASSQATSFYEQYF
CDR3nt: TGCGCCAGCAGCCAAGCGACGTCGTTCTACGAGCAGTACTTC
d_gene: NA
v_gene: TRBV4-3
abundance: NA
j_gene: TRBJ2-7

CDR3aa: CASSHYSNQPQHF
CDR3nt: TGTGCCAGCAGCCACTATAGCAATCAGCCCCAGCATTTT
d_gene: NA
v_gene: TRBV28
abundance: NA
j_gene: TRBJ1-5

CDR3aa: CASSDPGLAGGRPYEQYF
CDR3nt: TGTGCCAGCAGCGACCCGGGACTAGCGGGAGGGCGTCCCTACGAGCAGTACTTC
d_gene: TRBD2
v_gene: TRBV7-2
abundance: NA
j_gene: TRBJ2-7

CDR3aa: CAWSPAYRGMAEAFF
CDR3nt: TGTGCCTGGAGTCCCGCTTACAGGGGGATGGCTGAAGCTTTCTTT
d_gene: TRBD1
v_gene: TRBV30
abundance: NA
j_gene: TRBJ1-1

CDR3aa: CSVRQGAGSYEQYF
CDR3nt: TGCAGCGTTAGACAGGGGGCGGGCTCCTACGAGCAGTACTTC
d_gene: TRBD1
v_gene: TRBV29-1
abundance: NA
j_gene: TRBJ2-7

CDR3aa: CASSSPPGYEQYF
CDR3nt: TGTGCCAGCAGTTCCCCTCCGGGCTACGAGCAGTACTTC
d_gene: NA
v_gene: TRBV5-6
abundance: NA
j_gene: TRBJ2-7